This TCR beta chain is drawn from a study of beta chain features in type 1 diabetes. Study as a whole: All samples combined gave about 100 million sorted cells for examination.

Purity exceeding 98% was reached by all sorted populations. Investigators reverse transcribed all isolated RNA, so they sequenced expressed TCRB transcripts. The assay was immunoSEQ multiplex PCR, and TCRdb's table has in-frame clones only and misses some. In the table there are under 400,000 clones, around 20% of which are singletons. Study-wide findings and caveats: The study found fewer insertions and more deletions at VDJ junctions in type 1 diabetes patients. Significant though moderate, a shortening of TCRB CDR3s appeared in all four CD4+ subsets of Type 1 diabetes patients.

Concerning this clone: Its antigen is currently unknown.

V was shortened by 6 bases and J by 3 bases, with 9 bases between the two germline ends. This CDR3 is built from 12 residues. Germline CDR1 and CDR2: MDHEN and SYDVKM. This rearrangement joins TRBV28 to TRBJ2-7, with D hard to call. Sequenced input: naive CD4+ T cells from blood. The sequence was obtained from a woman aged 18-29 years in good health. Written as DNA, the CDR3 is TGTGCCAGCAGGTACCAGGACTACGAGCAGTACTTC. Translation gives CASRYQDYEQYF.